What follows are 14 T cell receptor beta chains derived from one specimen sequenced in a study of control samples from healthy donors and cancer patients. Assay used: immunoSEQ multiplex PCR; TCRdb lists only in-frame clones, some missing. The sample shows about 150,000 clones, around nine tenths of them seen only once. Sequencing input: blood. These receptors were obtained from a man aged 18 to 30 in good health.

This chain links TRBV5-1 with TRBJ2-6; 7 positions agree with TRBD1. Germline values: CDR1 SGHRS, CDR2 YFSETQ. The CDR3 runs 17 residues. Unmatched junction bases numbered 10, after V lost 7 bases and J lost 0 bases. The CDR3 DNA reads as TGCGCCAGCTCTGGGGGACAGTCTGTCTCTGGGGCCAACGTCCTGACTTTC. Translating gives CASSGGQSVSGANVLTF.

The chain joins TRBV6-2 or TRBV6-3 to TRBJ2-5; D not certain. The CDR3 length is 12 residues. Per the germline V gene, CDR1 is MNHEY and CDR2 is SVGEGT. V lost 0 bases and J lost 7, with 6 bases in between. In DNA, the CDR3 is TGTGCCAGCAGTTACTCACGAGGGACCCAGTACTTC. Its translation: CASSYSRGTQYF.

This clone was recorded only once. This chain joins TRBV6-5 and TRBJ2-3; D may be TRBD1 or TRBD2 (6 bases each). In germline, CDR1 is MNHEY, CDR2 SVGAGI. With 6 bases removed from V and 6 bases from J, the gap between germline ends came to 19 bases. The CDR3 loop spans 15 amino acids. The CDR3 DNA reads as TGTGCCAGCAGGACCTTGGGGGGCGCCGGGGATACGCAGTATTTT. Its protein is CASRTLGGAGDTQYF.

The chain recombines TRBV28 with TRBJ2-2; D uncertain. Germline loops: CDR1 MDHEN, CDR2 SYDVKM. V was clipped by 2 bases and J by 8 bases, with 6 bases between them. CDR3 length: 12 amino acids. In nucleotides, the CDR3 is TGTGCCAGCAGTTTAGCGGTTGGGGAGCTGTTTTTT. Protein product: CASSLAVGELFF.

The rearrangement joins TRBV6-5 to TRBJ2-3; D ambiguous. The germline V gene has CDR1 MNHEY and CDR2 SVGAGI. V was cut by 4 bases and J by 4 bases, with 6 bases left in between. The CDR3 is made up of 12 amino acids. The CDR3 DNA sequence: TGTGCCAGCAGTTTTTCCTCAGATACGCAGTATTTT. Translation: CASSFSSDTQYF.

In its sample, this clone was seen once. V usage is TRBV6-5 and J usage is TRBJ2-5; D is tentatively TRBD1 or TRBD2 (5 bases each). The CDR3 extends over 15 amino acids. Germline V gene data show CDR1 as MNHEY and CDR2 as SVGAGI. Trimming removed 7 bases from V and 5 bases from J, with 20 bases in between. CDR3 bases: TGTGCCAGCAAAGGGTTGGGGGATCCAGGGGAGACCCAGTACTTC. Translated: CASKGLGDPGETQYF.

The chain carries TRBV12-3 or TRBV12-4 and TRBJ1-2; tentative D call: TRBD1 (5 bases). Trimming stripped 4 bases from V and 8 bases from J, with 11 bases between. The CDR3 is made up of 12 amino acids. In DNA, the CDR3 is TGTGCCAGCAGTTCGCCAGGACAAGGCTACACCTTC. Translation: CASSSPGQGYTF.

J is TRBJ2-5 and V is TRBV7-8; tentatively, D is TRBD2 (5 bases). V was cut by 5 bases and J by 2 bases, with 18 bases left in between. This CDR3 is 16 amino acids long. Germline values: CDR1 SGHVS, CDR2 FQNEAQ. The CDR3 nucleotides read TGTGCCAGCAGCCGGGTTTTGGGAGCGGAACAAGAGACCCAGTACTTC. Translating gives CASSRVLGAEQETQYF.

This chain uses TRBV30 with TRBJ2-3; D assignment may be TRBD1 or TRBD2 (5 bases each). The CDR3 totals 14 residues. The germline CDR1 and CDR2 sequences are GTSNPN and SVGIG (reference sequence). V was cut by 4 bases and J by 4 bases, with 15 bases left in between. The CDR3 bases are TGTGCCTGGAATTTCCTGAGGGGCTCAGATACGCAGTATTTT. Amino acid sequence: CAWNFLRGSDTQYF.

The rearrangement joins TRBV6-5 to TRBJ2-7; TRBD2 matches at 8 bases. Losses at the gene ends were 7 bases for V and 7 bases for J; bases not matched to a gene: 12. The CDR3 totals 14 residues. Germline loops: CDR1 MNHEY, CDR2 SVGAGI. CDR3: CASKEWTSQGEQYF. The DNA of the CDR3 is TGTGCCAGCAAGGAGTGGACTAGCCAGGGGGAGCAGTACTTC.

The V call is TRBV18, the J call TRBJ1-2; D unresolved. The V end was cut by 3 bases, the J end by 8 bases, with 19 bases between. This CDR3 spans 15 amino acids. The germline V gene has CDR1 KGHSH and CDR2 LQKENI. The CDR3 reads CASSPTKGEGSGYTF. CDR3 nucleotide sequence: TGTGCCAGCTCACCCACAAAAGGTGAAGGAAGCGGCTACACCTTC.

J is TRBJ2-5 and V is TRBV4-2; 12 nucleotides match TRBD2. The CDR3 has 18 residues. Germline V CDR1 and CDR2: LGHNA, YNFKEQ. J gave up 4 bases and V 2 bases, and 11 bases lay outside the gene matches. CDR3 sequence (DNA): TGTGCCAGCAGCCAAAAGGGACTAGCGGGCAGACTAGGAGAGACCCAGTACTTC. Amino acids: CASSQKGLAGRLGETQYF.

The chain couples TRBV10-2 to TRBJ2-3, with 13 nucleotides matching TRBD2. The CDR3 runs 17 residues. V trimming: 3 bases; J trimming: 0 bases; junction bases outside the gene matches: 3. Looked up from germline, CDR1 is WSHSY and CDR2 is SAAADI. The CDR3 protein is CASSDTSGGGSTDTQYF. CDR3 bases: TGCGCCAGCAGTGACACTAGCGGGGGGGGTAGCACAGATACGCAGTATTTT.

The V call is TRBV4-3, the J call TRBJ1-2; 7 nucleotides agree with TRBD1. V lost 0 bases and J lost 0; bases outside the gene matches: 7. Germline loops: CDR1 LGHNA, CDR2 YSLEER. There are 17 residues in the CDR3. CDR3: CASSQDSLTGPNYGYTF. The CDR3 DNA sequence: TGCGCCAGCAGCCAAGATTCCTTGACAGGGCCTAACTATGGCTACACCTTC.